One sample yielded the 4 T cell receptor beta chains listed below, sequenced in a study of shared clonotypes between healthy human individuals. The data were produced by immunoSEQ multiplex PCR, yet TCRdb's version contains in-frame clones alone and is incomplete. The sample holds 1.4 million to 1.5 million clones, 95% to 97% seen once. Material: naive CD4+ T cells sorted from blood. Subset reported: CD45RA+ positively selected. These receptor sequences come from a man aged 30 to 45 in good health.

J is TRBJ2-1 and V is TRBV5-1; TRBD2 might be the D (5 bases). Trimming took 0 bases from V and 12 from J, leaving 16 bases between them. CDR3 length: 14 residues. Germline V gene lookup returns CDR1 SGHRS and CDR2 YFSETQ. The CDR3 protein is CASSLAQARGGQFF. The CDR3 DNA follows: TGCGCCAGCAGCTTGGCCCAGGCGCGAGGAGGGCAGTTCTTC.

The chain couples TRBV6-5 to TRBJ2-5; possible D gene TRBD2, 5 bases. This CDR3 is built from 15 residues. Trimming removed 0 bases at V and 6 bases at J, with 14 bases between. Germline assignment: CDR1 MNHEY and CDR2 SVGAGI. CDR3 sequence: CASSYSRLTGKTQYF. The CDR3, as DNA: TGTGCCAGCAGTTACTCGAGACTGACCGGGAAGACCCAGTACTTC.

This chain uses TRBV7-9 with TRBJ1-4, with D possibly TRBD1 on 6 matching bases. Trimming removed 5 bases from V and 7 bases from J, with 11 bases in between. Germline CDR1 reads SEHNR; CDR2 reads FQNEAQ (reference sequence). The CDR3 extends over 13 amino acids. The CDR3 sequence: CASSPRGSEKLFF. CDR3 bases: TGTGCCAGCAGCCCTAGGGGGAGTGAAAAACTGTTTTTT.

The chain carries TRBV19 and TRBJ1-1; no firm D call. The CDR3 loop spans 13 amino acids. Per germline, CDR1 LNHDA and CDR2 SQIVND (reference sequence). V lost 6 bases and J lost 4, with 12 bases in between. Here the CDR3 reads CASRIQPSTEAFF. CDR3 DNA sequence: TGTGCCAGTAGGATCCAGCCCAGCACTGAAGCTTTCTTT.